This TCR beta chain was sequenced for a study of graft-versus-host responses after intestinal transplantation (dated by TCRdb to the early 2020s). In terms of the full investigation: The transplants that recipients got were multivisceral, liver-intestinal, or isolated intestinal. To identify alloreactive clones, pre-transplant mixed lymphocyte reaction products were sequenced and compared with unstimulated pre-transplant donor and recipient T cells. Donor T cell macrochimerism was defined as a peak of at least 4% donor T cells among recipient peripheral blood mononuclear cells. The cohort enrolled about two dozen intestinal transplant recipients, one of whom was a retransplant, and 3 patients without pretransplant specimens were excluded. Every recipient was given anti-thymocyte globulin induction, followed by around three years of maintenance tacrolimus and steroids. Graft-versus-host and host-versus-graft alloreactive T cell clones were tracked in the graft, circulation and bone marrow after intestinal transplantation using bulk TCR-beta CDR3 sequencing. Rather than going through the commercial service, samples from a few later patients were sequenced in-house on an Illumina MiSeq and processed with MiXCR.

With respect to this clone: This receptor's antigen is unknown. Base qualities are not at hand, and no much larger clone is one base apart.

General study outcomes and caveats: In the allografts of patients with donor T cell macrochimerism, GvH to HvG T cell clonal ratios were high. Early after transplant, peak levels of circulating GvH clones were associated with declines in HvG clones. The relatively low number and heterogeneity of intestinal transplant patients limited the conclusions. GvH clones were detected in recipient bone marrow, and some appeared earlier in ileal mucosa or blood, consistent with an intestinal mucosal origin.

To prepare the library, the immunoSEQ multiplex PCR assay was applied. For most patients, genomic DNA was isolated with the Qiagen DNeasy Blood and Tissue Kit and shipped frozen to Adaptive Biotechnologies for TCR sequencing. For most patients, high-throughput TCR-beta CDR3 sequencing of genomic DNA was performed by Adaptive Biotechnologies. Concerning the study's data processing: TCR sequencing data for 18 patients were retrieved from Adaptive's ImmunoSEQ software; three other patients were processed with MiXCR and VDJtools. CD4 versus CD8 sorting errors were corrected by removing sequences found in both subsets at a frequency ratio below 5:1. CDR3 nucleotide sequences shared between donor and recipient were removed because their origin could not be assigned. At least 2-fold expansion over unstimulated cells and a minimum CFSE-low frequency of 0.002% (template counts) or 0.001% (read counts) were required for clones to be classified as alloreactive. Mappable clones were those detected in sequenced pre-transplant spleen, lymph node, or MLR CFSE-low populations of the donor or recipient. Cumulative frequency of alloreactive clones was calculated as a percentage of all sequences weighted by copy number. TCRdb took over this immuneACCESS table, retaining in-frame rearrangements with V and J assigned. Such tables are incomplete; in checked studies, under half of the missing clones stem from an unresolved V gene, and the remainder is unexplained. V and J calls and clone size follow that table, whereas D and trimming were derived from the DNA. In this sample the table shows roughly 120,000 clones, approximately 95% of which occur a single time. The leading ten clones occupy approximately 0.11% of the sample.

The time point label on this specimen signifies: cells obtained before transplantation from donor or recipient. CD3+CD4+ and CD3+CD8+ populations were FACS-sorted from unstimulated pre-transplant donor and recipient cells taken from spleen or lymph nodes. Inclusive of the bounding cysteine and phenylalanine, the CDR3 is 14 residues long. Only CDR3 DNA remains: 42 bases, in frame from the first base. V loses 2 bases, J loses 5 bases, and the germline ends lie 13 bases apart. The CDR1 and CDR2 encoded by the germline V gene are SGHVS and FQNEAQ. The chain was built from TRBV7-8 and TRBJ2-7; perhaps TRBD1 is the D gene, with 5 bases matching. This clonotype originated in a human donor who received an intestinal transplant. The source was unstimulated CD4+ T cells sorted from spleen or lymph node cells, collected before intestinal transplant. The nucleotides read TGTGCCAGCAGCTTAACCAGGGCCGGGCACGAGCAGTACTTC. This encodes CASSLTRAGHEQYF.